One and the same sample provided the 17 T cell receptor beta chains below, sequenced in a study of cytomegalovirus exposure and HLA in healthy donors. In the PCR, 60 Vbeta and 13 Jbeta primers were used. The protocol was immunoSEQ multiplex PCR, while the TCRdb copy is restricted to in-frame clones and leaves out a portion. The sample lists approximately 130,000 clones; about 80% were seen once. Sequenced material: PBMCs. The receptor set was obtained from a woman in her fifties or sixties in good health and CMV-seropositive.

The CDR3, as DNA: TGTGCCAGCAGCTTAGAAGTCTCGGGAGTGTCCTATGGCTACACCTTC. It yields the protein CASSLEVSGVSYGYTF. The chain uses TRBV11-2 and TRBJ1-2; no definite D call. V shed 0 bases and J shed 4 bases, with 15 bases lying between them. The CDR3 sequence is 16 residues long. From germline, CDR1 is SGHAT and CDR2 FQNNGV.

The V and J genes are TRBV27 and TRBJ1-2; tentative D call: TRBD1 (6 bases). The CDR3 is 13 residues long. The V gene's germline CDR1 is MNHEY and CDR2 SMNVEV (reference sequence). V shed 4 bases and J shed 8 bases, with 14 bases lying between them. The CDR3 sequence is CASSSYIGGGYTF. The CDR3 DNA reads TGTGCCAGCAGTTCATATATTGGGGGCGGCTACACCTTC.

The chain joins TRBV4-2 to TRBJ2-1; TRBD1 agrees at 9 bases. This CDR3 is 15 amino acids long. Germline-derived CDR1 and CDR2 are LGHNA and YNFKEQ. J lost 6 bases, V lost 4 bases, and 7 bases had no gene match. The CDR3 reads CASSPGQGPSNEQFF. Written as DNA, the CDR3 is TGTGCCAGCAGCCCTGGACAGGGGCCAAGCAATGAGCAGTTCTTC.

The chain carries TRBV4-3 and TRBJ2-1, with D possibly being TRBD2 (5 bases). Germline loops: CDR1 LGHNA, CDR2 YSLEER. V lost 4 bases and J 6 bases, leaving 19 bases between the germline ends. CDR3 length: 16 amino acids. The CDR3 is CASSLEQGGNTNEQFF. In DNA form, the CDR3 reads TGCGCCAGCAGCCTGGAACAAGGAGGAAATACCAATGAGCAGTTCTTC.

The V gene is TRBV7-9, the J gene TRBJ1-2; no firm D call. V was cut by 5 bases and J by 8 bases, with 18 bases left in between. There are 14 residues in the CDR3. In germline, CDR1 is SEHNR, CDR2 FQNEAQ (reference sequence). For the CDR3, the DNA is TGTGCCAGCAGCCCCCCTGTGGCACATGTCGGCTACACCTTC. Protein product: CASSPPVAHVGYTF. Full variable domain (remainder filled in from reference TRBV7-9 and TRBJ1-2): DTGVSQNPRHKITKRGQNVTFRCDPISEHNRLYWYRQTLGQGPEFLTYFQNEAQLEKSRLLSDRFSAERPKGSFSTLEIQRTEQGDSAMYLCASSPPVAHVGYTFGSGTRLTVV.

The gene calls are TRBV7-9 and TRBJ1-1; possible D gene TRBD1, 6 bases. In germline, CDR1 is SEHNR, CDR2 FQNEAQ (reference sequence). V was cut by 6 bases and J by 5 bases, with 13 bases left in between. The CDR3 extends over 13 amino acids. Here the CDR3 DNA reads TGTGCCAGCAGTTACAGGGAATCGACTGAAGCTTTCTTT. Translated, it gives CASSYRESTEAFF.

V gene TRBV6-1 combines with J gene TRBJ2-5; TRBD2 matches at 8 bases. The CDR3 is 12 residues long. From germline, CDR1 is MNHNS and CDR2 SASEGT. Trimming took 10 bases from V and 4 from J; bases not matched to a gene: 5. The CDR3 spells CATRGGGETQYF. CDR3 in DNA: TGTGCCACCCGGGGGGGCGGAGAGACCCAGTACTTC.

This rearrangement joins TRBV5-4 to TRBJ2-2; 9 bases map to TRBD2. The CDR3 runs to 15 residues. The germline gives CDR1 SGHNT, CDR2 YYREEE (reference sequence). V shed 7 bases, J shed 3 bases, and the junction held 7 bases outside the gene matches. DNA of the CDR3: TGTGCCAGCGCCCCGCTAGCGGGGTACACCGGGGAGCTGTTTTTT. Protein product: CASAPLAGYTGELFF.

This clone was counted a few times. Other nucleotide sequences in the sample specify the same CDR3. The V gene is TRBV5-1, the J gene TRBJ2-1; TRBD2 agrees at 8 bases. In germline, CDR1 is SGHRS, CDR2 YFSETQ. V was clipped by 0 bases and J by 5 bases; unmatched bases: 4. This CDR3 has 15 residues. CDR3 residues: CASSLVLAGNNEQFF. The CDR3 bases are TGCGCCAGCAGCTTGGTTTTAGCGGGAAACAATGAGCAGTTCTTC.

CDR3 loop: CASSSIGAGANVLTF. CDR3 nucleotides: TGTGCCAGCAGTTCCATAGGGGCTGGGGCCAACGTCCTGACTTTC. V usage is TRBV27 and J usage is TRBJ2-6, with D perhaps TRBD1 (5 bases). V dropped 4 bases and J dropped 2 bases, with 9 bases sitting between them. The CDR3 covers 15 residues. Per germline, CDR1 MNHEY and CDR2 SMNVEV (reference sequence).

The chain links TRBV14 to TRBJ2-5; 8 bases are a match to TRBD1. V gave up 0 bases and J gave up 6 bases; unmatched junction bases: 9. Germline V CDR1 and CDR2: SGHDN, FVKESK. This CDR3 has 16 residues. The CDR3 loop reads CASSQDWTGRDKTQYF. In DNA, the CDR3 is TGTGCCAGCAGCCAAGATTGGACAGGGCGGGACAAGACCCAGTACTTC.

The chain has TRBV4-3 and TRBJ2-7, with 8 nucleotides matching TRBD2. Trimming took 3 bases from V and 6 from J; bases not matched to a gene: 4. The germline CDR1 and CDR2 sequences are LGHNA and YSLEER. The CDR3 runs to 13 residues. CDR3 in amino acids: CASSQGRGGEQYF. In DNA, the CDR3 is TGCGCCAGCAGCCAGGGACGGGGGGGCGAGCAGTACTTC.

The chain combines TRBV7-2 with TRBJ1-2; 8 bases match TRBD1. V lost 3 bases to trimming and J lost 2 bases; unmatched junction nucleotides: 2. The V gene's germline CDR1 is SGHTA and CDR2 FQGNSA. The CDR3 runs to 14 residues. The CDR3 DNA reads as TGTGCCAGCAGCTTGACAGGGGCCAACTATGGCTACACCTTC. Translated: CASSLTGANYGYTF.

The chain couples TRBV27 to TRBJ2-7; 9 bases match TRBD2. Germline lookup yields CDR1 MNHEY and CDR2 SMNVEV (reference sequence). V lost 4 bases to trimming and J lost 0 bases; unmatched junction nucleotides: 10. CDR3 size: 17 residues. The CDR3 nucleotides are TGTGCCAGCAGTTCTCCCGGGGGTAGCGGGAGCTCCTACGAGCAGTACTTC. Amino acids: CASSSPGGSGSSYEQYF.

The chain joins TRBV13 to TRBJ1-1; 8 bases match TRBD1. Trimming cost V 5 bases and J 0 bases; bases outside gene matches: 11. The CDR3 spans 17 residues. Germline V gene sequence: CDR1 PRHDT, CDR2 FYEKMQ (reference sequence). CDR3 coding DNA: TGTGCCAGCAGCAATAGACAGGGGCGGCGGTTGAACACTGAAGCTTTCTTT. Translated, it gives CASSNRQGRRLNTEAFF. Supplemented by reference TRBV13 and TRBJ1-1, the full variable domain reads AAGVIQSPRHLIKEKRETATLKCYPIPRHDTVYWYQQGPGQDPQFLISFYEKMQSDKGSIPDRFSAQQFSDYHSELNMSSLELGDSALYFCASSNRQGRRLNTEAFFGQGTRLTVV.

Details on this clone: Sequence at one end of the junction differs from germline and may be a read error. The chain links TRBV6-5 to TRBJ2-7, with TRBD2 identical over 13 bases. CDR1 is MNHEY, CDR2 SVGAGI, per germline. The CDR3 consists of 15 residues. The CDR3 coding sequence is TGTGTCAGCAGCGCGGGACTAGCGGGACGGTACGAGCAGTACTTC. As protein: CVSSAGLAGRYEQYF.

This clone has a single count. The V gene is TRBV23-1, the J gene TRBJ2-1, with D possibly TRBD2 on 6 matching bases. TRBV23-1 is treated as an ORF (open reading frame) with a function not yet certain. V lost 3 bases to trimming and J lost 6 bases, with 24 bases between them. The CDR3 has 18 residues. The CDR3 loop is CASSHRTRPRRARNEQFF. CDR3 nucleotide sequence: TGCGCCAGCAGTCACCGCACGCGCCCCAGGAGGGCCCGCAATGAGCAGTTCTTC.